The 14 T cell receptor beta chains given below trace back to one sample, sequenced in a study of T cell repertoires in cytomegalovirus infection. Their target antigens are unknown. Using its own MiXCR run on the reads, TCRdb lists one record per CDR3 protein. The sample lists about 89,000 distinct CDR3 sequences, 29% occurring once. Material: CD8+ T cells from cultured PBMCs, obtained from culture after CMV antigen stimulation. The source is a human donor in good health (CMV status not recorded). Some clones in this sample may be carry-over from other donors' samples.

The gene calls are TRBV5-6 and TRBJ2-1; 12 bases fit TRBD2. Germline-derived CDR1 and CDR2 are SGHDT and YYEEEE. The junction had 5 bases not matched to a gene; V was cut back by 6 bases and J by 10 bases. The CDR3 spans 13 residues. DNA of the CDR3: TGTGCCAGCAACGGACTAGCGGGGATCGAGCAGTTCTTC. It translates to CASNGLAGIEQFF.

The rearrangement uses TRBV27 and TRBJ1-2; D uncertain. This CDR3 spans 13 amino acids. Between the trimmed V and J ends, which lost 3 bases and 3 bases, there was a span of 8 bases. CDR1 is MNHEY and CDR2 is SMNVEV in the germline V gene (reference sequence). As DNA, the CDR3 is TGTGCCAGCAGTTTCGGGGTTCACTATGGCTACACCTTC. This translates into CASSFGVHYGYTF.

This clonotype occurred once. The chain carries TRBV19 and TRBJ1-5; D gene ambiguous. The CDR3 consists of 13 residues. Germline loops: CDR1 LNHDA, CDR2 SQIVND (reference sequence). V gave up 8 bases and J gave up 6 bases, with 14 bases separating them. CDR3 in DNA: TGTGCCAGTTCCCAAGCCGACGGTCAGCCCCAGCATTTT. The encoded protein is CASSQADGQPQHF.

This clonotype appeared a few times. The V and J genes are TRBV19 and TRBJ2-7; the match to TRBD1 covers 9 bases. Unmatched junction bases numbered 8, after V lost 3 bases and J lost 5 bases. Germline-derived CDR1 and CDR2 are LNHDA and SQIVND (reference sequence). This CDR3 contains 15 residues. CDR3 bases: TGTGCCAGTAGTATCCTCGGGACAGGGCTGGACGAGCAGTACTTC. Translation: CASSILGTGLDEQYF.

This chain links TRBV2 with TRBJ2-3, with a possible D match to TRBD2 (5 bases). The germline V gene encodes CDR1 SNHLY and CDR2 FYNNEI. CDR3 length equals 14 residues. V gave up 4 bases and J gave up 3 bases, with 11 bases separating them. CDR3 sequence reads: CASSVSGRTDTQYF. The CDR3 region has the DNA TGTGCCAGCAGTGTGTCGGGGAGAACAGATACGCAGTATTTT.

This clonotype was seen more than once but under ten times. The chain carries TRBV19 and TRBJ1-5, with D tentatively TRBD1 (5 bases). Germline values: CDR1 LNHDA, CDR2 SQIVND (reference sequence). This CDR3 has 14 amino acids. The V and J ends lost 3 bases and 4 bases respectively, with 10 bases between them. DNA of the CDR3: TGTGCCAGTAGTATGGGTCAGGGAAATCAGCCCCAGCATTTT. Translation: CASSMGQGNQPQHF.

This sequence joins TRBV6-2 or TRBV6-3 and TRBJ1-6; D gene unclear. Trimming stripped 5 bases from V and 0 bases from J, with 14 bases between. The CDR3 contains 17 residues. Germline assignment: CDR1 MNHEY and CDR2 SVGEGT. The CDR3 sequence is CASSPVDVLSYNSPLHF. Here the CDR3 DNA reads TGTGCCAGCAGTCCGGTCGATGTCCTCTCCTATAATTCACCCCTCCACTTT.

This clonotype came up a few times. The V gene is TRBV11-2, the J gene TRBJ2-1, with D perhaps TRBD1 (5 bases). This CDR3 is 16 amino acids long. CDR1 is SGHAT and CDR2 is FQNNGV in the germline V gene. Trimming removed 5 bases at V and 4 bases at J, with 18 bases between. For the CDR3, the DNA is TGTGCCAGCAGCCAACTCCTGGGGCGGAGTTACAATGAGCAGTTCTTC. Its protein is CASSQLLGRSYNEQFF.

This clonotype was counted a few times. The V gene is TRBV2, the J gene TRBJ1-5, with D maybe TRBD1 (5 bases). The CDR3 covers 14 residues. V lost 4 bases to trimming and J lost 2 bases, with 9 bases between them. CDR1 is SNHLY and CDR2 is FYNNEI in the germline V gene. The CDR3 here is CASSVLQGNQPQHF. In DNA form, the CDR3 reads TGTGCCAGCAGTGTTTTACAGGGCAATCAGCCCCAGCATTTT.

This clonotype was counted between two and nine times. This rearrangement joins TRBV19 to TRBJ2-3; perhaps TRBD1 as D (5 bases). The CDR3 runs 15 residues. The germline V and J ends were trimmed by 3 bases and 2 bases, with 12 bases remaining between them. The germline V gene has CDR1 LNHDA and CDR2 SQIVND (reference sequence). The CDR3 here is CASSIGTGITDTQYF. CDR3 sequence (DNA): TGTGCCAGTAGTATCGGCACAGGAATCACAGATACGCAGTATTTT.

The sample holds a few counts of this clonotype. This sequence joins TRBV28 and TRBJ2-3; the D is unclear. This CDR3 has 12 residues. Germline CDR1 and CDR2: MDHEN and SYDVKM. Trimming took off 3 bases at V and 5 bases at J, with 6 bases between the two ends. In DNA form, the CDR3 reads TGTGCCAGCAGTTTCCTTGGAGATACGCAGTATTTT. Its translation: CASSFLGDTQYF.

This clonotype was counted only a few times. The chain combines TRBV5-6 with TRBJ2-2, with 9 nucleotides matching TRBD1. CDR1 and CDR2 (germline): SGHDT, YYEEEE. The length of the CDR3 is 15 residues. With 0 bases clipped from V and 7 bases from J, the junction kept 4 bases outside the gene matches. CDR3 DNA: TGTGCCAGCAGCTTGGTGGGACAGGGAATCGGGGAGCTGTTTTTT. This encodes CASSLVGQGIGELFF.

In DNA form, the CDR3 reads TGTGCCAGCAGGATTGGCCCGGGGACAGATACGCAGTATTTT. Translated, it gives CASRIGPGTDTQYF. The genes are TRBV27 and TRBJ2-3, with D tentatively TRBD2 (5 bases). The CDR3 has 14 amino acids. V lost 6 bases and J lost 3, with 13 bases in between. Germline assignment: CDR1 MNHEY and CDR2 SMNVEV (reference sequence).

A few counts support this clonotype. This sequence joins TRBV4-1 and TRBJ2-7; 8 bases line up with TRBD2. CDR1 is MGHRA and CDR2 is YSYEKL in the germline V gene. Trimming removed 5 bases from V and 2 bases from J; junction bases left unmatched: 8. CDR3 length: 15 residues. The CDR3 DNA sequence: TGCGCCAGCAGCAAGGGACTAGAGGTCCCCTACGAGCAGTACTTC. This encodes CASSKGLEVPYEQYF.